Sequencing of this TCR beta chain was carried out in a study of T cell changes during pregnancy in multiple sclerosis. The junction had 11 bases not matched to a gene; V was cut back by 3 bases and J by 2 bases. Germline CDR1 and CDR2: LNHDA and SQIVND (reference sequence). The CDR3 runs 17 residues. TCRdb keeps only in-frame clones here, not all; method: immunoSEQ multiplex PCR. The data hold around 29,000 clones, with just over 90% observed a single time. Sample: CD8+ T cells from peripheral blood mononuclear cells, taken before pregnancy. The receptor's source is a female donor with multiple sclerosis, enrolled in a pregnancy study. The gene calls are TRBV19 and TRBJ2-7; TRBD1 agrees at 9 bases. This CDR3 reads CASSITPGTGLTYEQYF. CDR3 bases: TGTGCCAGTAGTATCACCCCCGGGACAGGGCTGACCTACGAGCAGTACTTC. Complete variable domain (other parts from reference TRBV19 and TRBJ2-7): DGGITQSPKYLFRKEGQNVTLSCEQNLNHDAMYWYRQDPGQGLRLIYYSQIVNDFQKGDIAEGYSVSREKKESFPLTVTSAQKNPTAFYLCASSITPGTGLTYEQYFGPGTRLTVT.